This T cell receptor (beta chain) was sequenced for a study of T cell responses to AZD1222 COVID-19 vaccine. The wider study: Pooling covered second doses at about 4 or about 12 weeks.

This CDR3 has 16 residues. Looked up from germline, CDR1 is SGHDN and CDR2 is FVKESK. V gave up 4 bases and J gave up 1 base, with 16 bases separating them. Generated by immunoSEQ multiplex PCR, the TCRdb table keeps only in-frame clones and is missing some. The sample shows about 28,000 clones, around 80% of them seen only once. In the case of this clone: Antigen: not known.

General study findings and limits: Just 5 to 7 people given AZD1222 tested seropositive at baseline. Spike-specific TCRs gained breadth and depth after people received two AZD1222 doses. Dominant at 160-218 and 743-854, vaccine-associated CD4 TCRs also spanned spike.

Here the sequenced sample was peripheral blood, taken on day 0 of AZD1222 vaccination. V and J are TRBV14 and TRBJ1-1; D perhaps matches TRBD1 (5 bases). The TCR was taken from an adult in good health. The CDR3: CASSPRFQGSNTEAFF. In nucleotides, the CDR3 is TGTGCCAGCAGCCCCCGATTCCAGGGTTCGAACACTGAAGCTTTCTTT.